Following are 22 T cell receptor beta chains from one sample sequenced in a study of shared clonotypes between healthy human individuals. Libraries were prepared by immunoSEQ multiplex PCR; TCRdb keeps only in-frame clonotypes and omits some of them. The sample lists over 950,000 clones, roughly 80% seen once, with 0.7% to 0.95% in the top ten. What was sequenced was memory CD4+ T cells from PBMCs. Subset meaning: CD45RA-negative fraction. The source is a man in his late teens or twenties in good health. Some clones in this sample may be carry-over from other donors' samples.

This clone was recorded once. V usage is TRBV9 and J usage is TRBJ2-5, with 8 bases identical to TRBD1. V dropped 2 bases and J dropped 5; count of bases not matched to a gene: 8. CDR1 is SGDLS, CDR2 YYNGEE, per germline. The CDR3 is made up of 15 amino acids. The CDR3 loop is CASSVRTGSWETQYF. In DNA, the CDR3 is TGTGCCAGCAGCGTCCGGACAGGGTCCTGGGAGACCCAGTACTTC.

This chain connects TRBV15 to TRBJ2-1; D ambiguous. Germline values: CDR1 LNHNV, CDR2 YYDKDF (reference sequence). Trimming removed 3 bases from V and 2 bases from J, with 8 bases in between. The CDR3 runs to 14 residues. In DNA form, the CDR3 reads TGTGCCACCAGCAGGTATGGAGCCTACAATGAGCAGTTCTTC. Residues: CATSRYGAYNEQFF.

This chain joins TRBV28 and TRBJ2-7; 8 nucleotides align to TRBD2. Germline V gives CDR1 MDHEN, CDR2 SYDVKM. The J segment lost 8 bases and the V segment lost 6 bases, leaving 6 bases of the junction unmatched. CDR3 length: 12 amino acids. The CDR3 region is CASSIKREQQYF. The CDR3 coding sequence is TGTGCCAGCAGCATTAAGCGGGAGCAGCAGTACTTC. Looking up the rest from reference TRBV28 and TRBJ2-7 gives the full variable domain: DVKVTQSSRYLVKRTGEKVFLECVQDMDHENMFWYRQDPGLGLRLIYFSYDVKMKEKGDIPEGYSVSREKKERFSLILESASTNQTSMYLCASSIKREQQYFGPGTRLTVT.

This chain uses TRBV7-9 with TRBJ2-5, with a tentative D call TRBD1 (7 bases). This CDR3 has 14 residues. Germline values: CDR1 SEHNR, CDR2 FQNEAQ (reference sequence). Between the trimmed V and J ends, which lost 8 bases and 5 bases, there was a span of 18 bases. The CDR3 protein is CASGMGQGGETQYF. The CDR3 nucleotides are TGTGCCAGCGGGATGGGGCAGGGGGGCGAGACCCAGTACTTC.

This sequence joins TRBV2 and TRBJ2-3, with TRBD2 identical over 11 bases. This CDR3 spans 16 amino acids. Losses at the gene ends were 3 bases for V and 6 bases for J; bases not matched to a gene: 8. The germline gives CDR1 SNHLY, CDR2 FYNNEI. This chain's CDR3 is CASSDGGSGREDTQYF. As DNA, the CDR3 is TGTGCCAGCAGTGATGGAGGTAGCGGGAGGGAGGATACGCAGTATTTT.

V is TRBV5-1 and J is TRBJ2-7; 7 nucleotides match TRBD2. The germline CDR1 and CDR2 sequences are SGHRS and YFSETQ. The V segment lost 1 base and the J segment 5 bases; nucleotides outside the gene matches: 9. CDR3 length equals 15 residues. This CDR3 is CASSLTVGRLNEQYF. CDR3 nucleotides: TGCGCCAGCAGCTTGACAGTCGGGAGGTTAAACGAGCAGTACTTC.

A single count supports this clone. V is TRBV5-1 and J is TRBJ2-2; 9 positions match TRBD2. This CDR3 contains 15 residues. Germline V gene data show CDR1 as SGHRS and CDR2 as YFSETQ. The V gene end was trimmed by 0 bases and the J gene end by 7 bases; junction bases not matched to a gene: 4. CDR3: CASSLALAGHGELFF. In DNA form, the CDR3 reads TGCGCCAGCAGCTTGGCGCTAGCGGGACACGGGGAGCTGTTTTTT.

J is TRBJ2-2 and V is TRBV6-4; D perhaps matches TRBD1 (6 bases). Trimming removed 9 bases from V and 1 base from J, with 9 bases in between. This CDR3 has 13 residues. Germline V lookup: CDR1 MRHNA, CDR2 SNTAGT. The CDR3 protein is CARTQGNTGELFF. CDR3 in DNA: TGTGCCAGGACACAGGGGAACACCGGGGAGCTGTTTTTT.

This chain links TRBV25-1 with TRBJ2-3; a possible D gene is TRBD1 (5 bases). The CDR3 has 14 residues. The V end was cut by 4 bases, the J end by 4 bases, with 12 bases between. In germline, CDR1 is MGHDK, CDR2 SYGVNS. The CDR3, as DNA: TGTGCCAGCAGTGCTCCTGGGGCCGCAGATACGCAGTATTTT. Protein sequence: CASSAPGAADTQYF.

This clone was counted only a few times. V is TRBV2 and J is TRBJ2-7; 8 bases are a match to TRBD1. This CDR3 has 13 amino acids. Germline CDR1 SNHLY, CDR2 FYNNEI. The J segment lost 4 bases and the V segment lost 6 bases, leaving 5 bases of the junction unmatched. The CDR3 is CASRRDRLYEQYF. CDR3 in DNA: TGTGCCAGCAGACGGGACAGGCTTTACGAGCAGTACTTC.

This chain joins TRBV7-2 and TRBJ2-5, with D perhaps matching TRBD2 (7 bases). Trimming took 0 bases from V and 9 from J, leaving 17 bases between them. Looked up from germline, CDR1 is SGHTA and CDR2 is FQGNSA. The CDR3 runs 15 residues. CDR3 sequence: CASSLARRERGAQYF. The DNA for the CDR3 is TGTGCCAGCAGCTTAGCGCGGCGGGAGAGGGGGGCCCAGTACTTC.

A note on this clone: The same CDR3 arises from other DNA sequences in this sample as well. The genes are TRBV9 and TRBJ2-2; D gene unclear. V lost 0 bases and J 0 bases, leaving 6 bases between the germline ends. Looked up from germline, CDR1 is SGDLS and CDR2 is YYNGEE. The CDR3 consists of 15 residues. This chain's CDR3 is CASSVGGANTGELFF. CDR3 nucleotide sequence: TGTGCCAGCAGCGTAGGCGGTGCGAACACCGGGGAGCTGTTTTTT.

The J gene is TRBJ2-5, the V gene TRBV7-9; either TRBD1 or TRBD2 may supply D (7 bases each). Germline-derived CDR1 and CDR2 are SEHNR and FQNEAQ (reference sequence). This CDR3 has 15 residues. V lost 5 bases and J lost 5, with 18 bases in between. The CDR3 bases are TGTGCCAGCAGCCGAAGGAGACAGGGAGGGGAGACCCAGTACTTC. Its translation: CASSRRRQGGETQYF. Full variable domain (missing parts from reference TRBV7-9 and TRBJ2-5): DTGVSQNPRHKITKRGQNVTFRCDPISEHNRLYWYRQTLGQGPEFLTYFQNEAQLEKSRLLSDRFSAERPKGSFSTLEIQRTEQGDSAMYLCASSRRRQGGETQYFGPGTRLLVL.

The chain combines TRBV5-1 with TRBJ2-4, with 11 bases lining up with TRBD2. CDR3 size: 16 residues. V lost 4 bases, J lost 8 bases, and 11 bases stayed unmatched. Germline V gene lookup returns CDR1 SGHRS and CDR2 YFSETQ. In DNA, the CDR3 is TGCGCCAGCAGCCCCACTAGCGGGAGTTATGGAGACATTCAGTACTTC. It translates to CASSPTSGSYGDIQYF.

The CDR3 bases are TGTGCCAGCAGCTTGAAGCTCGCGGGCACAGATACGCAGTATTTT. Its protein product is CASSLKLAGTDTQYF. V usage is TRBV5-6 and J usage is TRBJ2-3; D gene ambiguous. The V end was cut by 1 base, the J end by 1 base, with 10 bases between. The CDR3 sequence is 15 residues long. Germline V gene lookup returns CDR1 SGHDT and CDR2 YYEEEE.

This sequence joins TRBV16 and TRBJ1-6; D is possibly TRBD1 (5 bases). Germline V gives CDR1 KGHSY, CDR2 FQNENV. The CDR3 spans 14 residues. V shed 2 bases and J shed 9 bases, with 11 bases lying between them. The CDR3 is CASSQQGVLSPLHF. DNA of the CDR3: TGTGCCAGCAGCCAACAGGGAGTTCTTTCACCCCTCCACTTT.

The genes are TRBV10-3 and TRBJ1-1, with 9 nucleotides matching TRBD1. Unmatched junction bases numbered 3, after V lost 3 bases and J lost 7 bases. Germline values: CDR1 ENHRY, CDR2 SYGVKD. The CDR3 sequence is 13 residues long. Here the CDR3 reads CAISDDRGGEAFF. The CDR3, as DNA: TGTGCCATCAGTGACGACAGGGGGGGTGAAGCTTTCTTT.

The chain couples TRBV5-1 to TRBJ2-3, with 8 nucleotides matching TRBD1. The CDR3 sequence is 14 residues long. V lost 3 bases to trimming and J lost 6 bases; unmatched junction nucleotides: 6. Germline lookup yields CDR1 SGHRS and CDR2 YFSETQ. The CDR3, as DNA: TGCGCCAGCAGCTCCGGACAGGGTTTGGATACGCAGTATTTT. It codes for CASSSGQGLDTQYF.

As concerns this clone: The sample carries other DNA sequences with the same CDR3. The CDR3 DNA follows: TGTGCCTGGAGCCGAGGGGACTATGGCTACACCTTC. The encoded protein is CAWSRGDYGYTF. The chain carries TRBV30 and TRBJ1-2; TRBD1 is a possible D gene (5 bases). CDR1 and CDR2 from the germline V gene are GTSNPN and SVGIG (reference sequence). Deletions cut 3 bases from V and 3 bases from J, with 8 bases between. The CDR3 loop spans 12 amino acids.

This clone was detected many times. The rearrangement uses TRBV28 and TRBJ1-4, with a possible D match to TRBD1 (6 bases). The germline CDR1 and CDR2 sequences are MDHEN and SYDVKM. The CDR3 extends over 15 amino acids. Trimming shortened V by 6 bases and J by 0 bases, and 11 bases separated the two germline ends. CDR3 amino acids: CASRSTGPTNEKLFF. The CDR3 DNA is TGTGCCAGCAGGTCTACAGGGCCAACTAATGAAAAACTGTTTTTT.

The V and J genes are TRBV4-3 and TRBJ2-3; 13 nucleotides agree with TRBD2. V lost 4 bases to trimming and J lost 1 base; unmatched junction nucleotides: 11. CDR1 and CDR2 (germline): LGHNA, YSLEER. The length of the CDR3 is 19 residues. The chain's CDR3 is CASSRGLAGVPRRTDTQYF. DNA for the CDR3: TGCGCCAGCAGCCGAGGACTAGCGGGAGTACCTAGGCGCACAGATACGCAGTATTTT.

This clone has a single count. The chain has TRBV11-1 and TRBJ2-5; D is undetermined. Trimming shortened V by 4 bases and J by 5 bases, and 11 bases separated the two germline ends. This CDR3 spans 13 amino acids. The germline CDR1 and CDR2 sequences are SGHAT and FQDESV (reference sequence). The CDR3 is CASSSTRLETQYF. CDR3 sequence (DNA): TGTGCCAGCAGCTCTACGCGGTTGGAGACCCAGTACTTC.